The next 11 T cell receptor beta chains were all read from a single sample in a study of monozygotic twins with cystic fibrosis. The assay was immunoSEQ multiplex PCR, and TCRdb's table has in-frame clones only and misses some. The sample consists of around 33,000 clones, under 90% of them appearing once. The sample was blood. Source of these receptors: a girl aged 2-10 years with cystic fibrosis.

This rearrangement joins TRBV30 to TRBJ1-2; tentatively, D is TRBD1 (6 bases). The germline CDR1 and CDR2 sequences are GTSNPN and SVGIG (reference sequence). V lost 4 bases and J 6 bases, leaving 15 bases between the germline ends. The CDR3 totals 13 residues. CDR3 nucleotide sequence: TGTGCCTGGAAACAGGGCGGTGCGCATGGCTACACCTTC. Translated: CAWKQGGAHGYTF.

DNA of the CDR3: TGCGCCAGCAGCCAAGGCCCGGGACAGGGTTACGAGCAGTACTTC. Protein product: CASSQGPGQGYEQYF. This chain links TRBV4-3 with TRBJ2-7; TRBD1 agrees at 9 bases. Per germline, CDR1 LGHNA and CDR2 YSLEER. The CDR3 spans 15 residues. Trimming took 1 base from V and 4 from J; bases not matched to a gene: 5.

The gene calls are TRBV7-2 and TRBJ1-3; D not resolved. Trimming shortened V by 2 bases and J by 4 bases, and 12 bases separated the two germline ends. There are 15 residues in the CDR3. Germline V lookup: CDR1 SGHTA, CDR2 FQGNSA. The CDR3 region has the DNA TGTGCCAGCAGCTTATACGCGGTTGGGGGAAACACCATATATTTT. This encodes CASSLYAVGGNTIYF. Full variable domain (missing parts from reference TRBV7-2 and TRBJ1-3): GAGVSQSPSNKVTEKGKDVELRCDPISGHTALYWYRQSLGQGLEFLIYFQGNSAPDKSGLPSDRFSAERTGGSVSTLTIQRTQQEDSAVYLCASSLYAVGGNTIYFGEGSWLTVV.

V is TRBV7-9 and J is TRBJ1-6; 9 nucleotides align to TRBD1. V shed 4 bases and J 10 bases; nucleotides not matched to a gene: 11. The CDR3 has 16 amino acids. CDR1 is SEHNR and CDR2 is FQNEAQ in the germline V gene (reference sequence). The CDR3 nucleotides are TGTGCCAGCAGCTCTAGCCGGGACAGGGTCAGCTCACCCCTCCACTTT. Translated: CASSSSRDRVSSPLHF. Full variable domain (outside the CDR3, taken from reference TRBV7-9 and TRBJ1-6): DTGVSQNPRHKITKRGQNVTFRCDPISEHNRLYWYRQTLGQGPEFLTYFQNEAQLEKSRLLSDRFSAERPKGSFSTLEIQRTEQGDSAMYLCASSSSRDRVSSPLHFGNGTRLTVT.

This rearrangement joins TRBV5-4 to TRBJ2-2; D is perhaps TRBD2 (6 bases). Trimming cost V 2 bases and J 7 bases, with 21 bases left between them. Germline V gene sequence: CDR1 SGHNT, CDR2 YYREEE (reference sequence). This CDR3 is 17 amino acids long. The CDR3 sequence is CASSLSFNDWRGGELFF. The CDR3 DNA sequence: TGTGCCAGCAGCTTAAGCTTTAACGACTGGAGGGGCGGGGAGCTGTTTTTT.

The chain carries TRBV30 and TRBJ1-3; no clear D gene. The V gene lost 3 bases and the J gene lost 9 bases, with 15 bases spanning the gap. CDR1 and CDR2 from the germline V gene are GTSNPN and SVGIG (reference sequence). This CDR3 contains 13 residues. Here the CDR3 reads CAWRAGGFGTIYF. The CDR3 nucleotides read TGTGCCTGGAGAGCGGGAGGGTTCGGCACCATATATTTT. Full variable domain (outside the CDR3, taken from reference TRBV30 and TRBJ1-3): SQTIHQWPATLVQPVGSPLSLECTVEGTSNPNLYWYRQAAGRGLQLLFYSVGIGQISSEVPQNLSASRPQDRQFILSSKKLLLSDSGFYLCAWRAGGFGTIYFGEGSWLTVV.

The chain has TRBV7-8 and TRBJ1-2; maybe TRBD1 (6 bases). This CDR3 is 14 amino acids long. Germline CDR1 SGHVS, CDR2 FQNEAQ. Trimming removed 3 bases from V and 3 bases from J, with 11 bases in between. CDR3 loop: CASSFLAGDYGYTF. The CDR3 DNA is TGTGCCAGCAGCTTTTTGGCAGGGGACTATGGCTACACCTTC. Supplemented by reference TRBV7-8 and TRBJ1-2, the full variable domain reads GAGVSQSPRYKVAKRGQDVALRCDPISGHVSLFWYQQALGQGPEFLTYFQNEAQLDKSGLPSDRFFAERPEGSVSTLKIQRTQQEDSAVYLCASSFLAGDYGYTFGSGTRLTVV.

The chain couples TRBV2 to TRBJ2-2; D remains ambiguous. CDR3 size: 15 residues. V lost 2 bases, J lost 8 bases, and 15 bases lay in between. The germline V gene has CDR1 SNHLY and CDR2 FYNNEI. In DNA, the CDR3 is TGTGCCAGCAGTGAATCAGTTCACCGAGCAGGGGAGCTGTTTTTT. Its translation: CASSESVHRAGELFF.

The chain uses TRBV9 and TRBJ1-2; D remains unclear. Per the germline V gene, CDR1 is SGDLS and CDR2 is YYNGEE. V was trimmed by 0 bases and J by 4 bases, leaving 10 bases between them. This CDR3 is 14 amino acids long. CDR3 sequence reads: CASSVDRALYGYTF. The DNA of the CDR3 is TGTGCCAGCAGCGTAGACCGGGCCCTCTATGGCTACACCTTC.

This clone appeared a single time. J is TRBJ2-1 and V is TRBV2; 9 nucleotides align to TRBD2. CDR1 SNHLY and CDR2 FYNNEI come from the germline V gene. Losses at the gene ends were 4 bases for V and 6 bases for J; bases not matched to a gene: 1. The CDR3 spans 13 residues. CDR3 sequence reads: CASSGRGGNEQFF. The CDR3 DNA sequence: TGTGCCAGCAGTGGGCGGGGGGGCAATGAGCAGTTCTTC.

This chain connects TRBV4-2 to TRBJ1-1, with TRBD1 identical over 10 bases. There are 19 residues in the CDR3. J gave up 5 bases and V 0 bases, and 15 bases lay outside the gene matches. Looked up from germline, CDR1 is LGHNA and CDR2 is YNFKEQ. CDR3: CASSQDARGTGAHLTEAFF. The CDR3 DNA reads as TGTGCCAGCAGCCAAGATGCCCGCGGGACAGGGGCACACCTGACTGAAGCTTTCTTT.